The 16 T cell receptor beta chains reported below all come from one sample, sequenced in a study of spatial heterogeneity in lung cancer (dated by TCRdb to about 2019). This specimen's time point label, interpreted: sample taken at primary tumor resection. Library creation used 5' RACE. The listed sequencing device is NextSeq 500. The public reads were reanalyzed by TCRdb: fastp trimming at Q25, MiXCR alignment, in-frame beta chains only. One record per CDR3 amino acid sequence lists the most common genes and DNA. The sample table holds approximately 2,500 distinct CDR3 sequences, of which around 2.1% were seen once. Together, the top ten hold more than 15% of the sample. Specimen: normal lung tissue next to the tumor, collected at surgery. These receptors all stem from a male donor with early-stage non-small cell lung cancer.

This clonotype appeared many times. The genes are TRBV4-2 and TRBJ2-5, with a weak D call TRBD1 (6 bases). Germline-derived CDR1 and CDR2 are LGHNA and YNFKEQ. The length of the CDR3 is 14 residues. V shed 4 bases and J shed 7 bases, with 16 bases lying between them. CDR3 in amino acids: CASSPIQGMGTQYF. The CDR3 region has the DNA TGTGCCAGCAGCCCAATACAGGGAATGGGGACCCAGTACTTC.

By proportion, this clonotype is medium-sized. The J gene is TRBJ1-1, the V gene TRBV11-3; no clear D. Looked up from germline, CDR1 is SGHNT and CDR2 is YENEEA. Trimming pared 0 bases from V and 6 bases from J, leaving 11 bases between. The CDR3 spans 14 residues. The CDR3 bases are TGTGCCAGCAGCTTAGAGTACCCCAAGCCTGAAGCTTTCTTT. This encodes CASSLEYPKPEAFF.

In its sample, this clonotype is medium-sized. The chain uses TRBV24-1 and TRBJ2-3; D uncertain. CDR3 size: 16 residues. The V end was cut by 2 bases, the J end by 0 bases, with 11 bases between. Per germline, CDR1 KGHDR and CDR2 SFDVKD. CDR3 region: CATSDSAETSTDTQYF. CDR3 sequence (DNA): TGTGCCACCAGTGATTCGGCGGAGACTAGCACAGATACGCAGTATTTT.

About this clonotype itself: This may arise from a read error, as a much more abundant clone is one base away. The chain joins TRBV7-2 to TRBJ2-7; tentative D call: TRBD2 (6 bases). The CDR3 has 11 residues. Germline CDR1 SGHTA, CDR2 FQGNSA. The CDR3 here is CASSLASGPYF. As DNA, the CDR3 is TGTGCCAGCAGCTTAGCTAGCGGCCCATATTTC.

This clonotype was seen many times. V usage is TRBV12-5 and J usage is TRBJ1-2; D remains ambiguous. The CDR3 totals 15 residues. The V end lost 6 bases, the J end lost 0 bases, and 14 bases lay between the germline ends. Looked up from germline, CDR1 is LGHNT and CDR2 is FRNRAP. The CDR3 DNA sequence: TGTGCTAGTGGCGACGACCGGAGGACTAACTATGGCTACACCTTC. Encoded protein: CASGDDRRTNYGYTF.

This clonotype is categorized as large. CDR3 sequence reads: CASSVEGGNEKLFF. The CDR3 DNA is TGTGCCAGCAGCGTAGAAGGGGGAAATGAAAAACTGTTTTTT. The V gene is TRBV9, the J gene TRBJ1-4; D is possibly TRBD1 (6 bases). The CDR3 is 14 amino acids. Per the germline V gene, CDR1 is SGDLS and CDR2 is YYNGEE. V was pared by 0 bases and J by 5 bases, with 8 bases between.

By sample fraction, this clonotype is medium-sized (0.01 to 0.1%). The chain recombines TRBV29-1 with TRBJ2-2; D ambiguous. The V and J ends lost 3 bases and 5 bases respectively, with 10 bases between them. The CDR3 totals 13 residues. CDR1 and CDR2 from the germline V gene are SQVTM and ANQGSEA. CDR3 DNA sequence: TGCAGCGTTGATAAGCTGTGGACCGGGGAGCTGTTTTTT. Translated, it gives CSVDKLWTGELFF.

This clonotype is medium-sized within its sample. This chain links TRBV11-3 with TRBJ1-6; 8 positions match TRBD1. The germline CDR1 and CDR2 sequences are SGHNT and YENEEA. J lost 7 bases, V lost 3 bases, and 5 bases had no gene match. This CDR3 has 15 residues. CDR3 loop: CASSLWGQENSPLHF. CDR3 coding DNA: TGTGCCAGCAGCTTGTGGGGACAGGAAAATTCACCCCTCCACTTT.

This clonotype has a count of ten or more. It may be a read error: a sequence one base away is much more abundant. The rearrangement joins TRBV6-1 to TRBJ1-2; D is uncertain. The V gene's germline CDR1 is MNHNS and CDR2 SASEGT. The CDR3 length is 13 residues. The chain's CDR3 is CASSELNNYGYNF. The CDR3 DNA reads as TGTGCCAGCAGTGAACTCAATAACTATGGCTACAACTTC.

This clonotype appeared a single time. The germline gene is not matched at one end of the junction; a read error may be the cause. The chain couples TRBV2 to TRBJ2-2; D is uncertain. This CDR3 spans 15 amino acids. Germline loops: CDR1 SNHLY, CDR2 FYNNEI. The CDR3 DNA reads as TGTGCCAGCAGGAAAACAAAACTGAACACAGGGGAGCTGTTTTTT. It encodes CASRKTKLNTGELFF.

Relative to its sample, this clonotype is medium-sized. The chain carries TRBV7-9 and TRBJ2-3; 9 nucleotides agree with TRBD1. Germline CDR1 is SEHNR and CDR2 is FQNEAQ (reference sequence). The CDR3 runs 15 residues. After removal of 0 bases from V and 3 bases from J, the junction contained 1 base not matched to a gene. CDR3 DNA: TGTGCCAGCAGCTTAGCTGGACAGGGGACAGATACGCAGTATTTT. This codes for CASSLAGQGTDTQYF.

This clonotype was counted at least ten times. The J gene is TRBJ2-1, the V gene TRBV4-2, with 7 nucleotides matching TRBD1. V shed 2 bases and J 6 bases; nucleotides not matched to a gene: 7. This CDR3 comprises 15 residues. CDR1 and CDR2 (germline): LGHNA, YNFKEQ. CDR3 in DNA: TGTGCCAGCAGCCAATTTTCAGGGGGAACCAATGAGCAGTTCTTC. Translating it yields CASSQFSGGTNEQFF.

Concerning this clonotype: A read error may explain this, as a much larger clone is one base away. This chain connects TRBV12-3 or TRBV12-4 to TRBJ2-2; 7 bases line up with TRBD1. This CDR3 is built from 15 residues. The J segment lost 6 bases and the V segment lost 2 bases, leaving 6 bases of the junction unmatched. The CDR3 sequence: CASSLKGGAAGELFF. The CDR3 nucleotides are TGTGCCAGCAGTTTAAAAGGGGGCGCCGCCGGGGAGCTGTTTTTT.

This clonotype is classed as medium-sized (0.01 to 0.1%). The chain carries TRBV20-1 and TRBJ1-1, with TRBD1 matching over 8 bases. The ends lost 8 bases at V and 0 bases at J; junction bases unmatched: 11. The CDR3 spans 15 residues. Germline V gene sequence: CDR1 DFQATT, CDR2 SNEGSKA (reference sequence). The CDR3 protein is CSPSRQGPMNTEAFF. Here the CDR3 DNA reads TGCAGTCCTTCGAGACAGGGGCCGATGAACACTGAAGCTTTCTTT.

There are many counts of this clonotype. J is TRBJ2-7 and V is TRBV20-1; 13 positions match TRBD2. The CDR3 is 16 amino acids. CDR1 DFQATT and CDR2 SNEGSKA come from the germline V gene (reference sequence). Losses at the gene ends were 5 bases for V and 3 bases for J; bases not matched to a gene: 10. The CDR3 nucleotides read TGCAGTGCTCCTCCGGGACTAGCGGGGAAGTGCTACGAGCAGTACTTC. As protein: CSAPPGLAGKCYEQYF.

This clonotype was recorded many times. This sequence joins TRBV19 and TRBJ2-2; 8 bases line up with TRBD1. Germline V gene lookup returns CDR1 LNHDA and CDR2 SQIVND (reference sequence). The CDR3 length is 15 residues. Losses at the gene ends were 6 bases for V and 6 bases for J; bases not matched to a gene: 9. CDR3 DNA: TGTGCCAGTAGGATCGGACAGGGAGGAGCCGGGGAGCTGTTTTTT. It yields the protein CASRIGQGGAGELFF.